This record looks at one T cell receptor (beta chain) sequence and its context. Looked up from germline, CDR1 is MNHEY and CDR2 is SMNVEV (reference sequence). The CDR3 loop spans 15 amino acids. Trimming took 4 bases from V and 3 from J; bases not matched to a gene: 6. A library of TCRbeta sequences, prepared with unique molecular identifiers, was generated. Using its own MiXCR run on the PCR reads, TCRdb lists one record per CDR3 protein. The table lists approximately 800,000 distinct CDR3 sequences, 15% to 20% of them singletons. This entry belongs to a study of T-cell reconstitution after alpha-beta-depleted transplantation in children.

The source of this sequence is a male patient younger than 18 who had a stem cell transplant for acute lymphoblastic leukemia, so the T cells may come from the graft donor. V is TRBV27 and J is TRBJ2-1; 7 bases align to TRBD1. Sample: PBMCs, mostly from graft donor cells, taken 360 days after TCRalphabeta/CD19-depleted stem cell transplant. CDR3 region: CASSSVTGNYNEQFF. The DNA of the CDR3 is TGTGCCAGCAGTTCGGTGACAGGGAACTACAATGAGCAGTTCTTC.